This T cell receptor beta chain appears in the sequencing data of a study of T cells after yellow fever vaccination. As for the study in general: In the case of low-cell-number fractions, SMART-Seq v4 Ultra Low Input was used for preparation. Study results and caveats: The study noted that FACS-sorted repertoires could contain abundant clonotypes contaminating from the bulk population.

This clonotype showed up many times. The antigen is not known. Researchers made TCR cDNA using 5'RACE template switching, and this step added a universal primer site and UMIs. TCRdb reprocessed the 5' RACE reads with MiXCR, giving one entry per CDR3 protein. The data show some 250,000 distinct CDR3 sequences, more than 3.5% seen once. V was trimmed by 3 bases and J by 0 bases, leaving 13 bases between them. Germline CDR1 and CDR2: DFQATT and SNEGSKA (reference sequence). CDR3 length equals 15 residues. The sample in question was PBMCs, obtained 15 days after the yellow fever booster vaccination. The V and J genes are TRBV20-1 and TRBJ2-3; no definite D call. This TCR derives from a man younger than 35 who received the YFV17D yellow fever vaccine. CDR3 residues: CSASQRIASTDTQYF. DNA for the CDR3: TGCAGTGCTAGTCAGAGGATAGCTAGCACAGATACGCAGTATTTT.